This TCR beta chain was obtained from a study of cytomegalovirus exposure and HLA in healthy donors. PCR amplification relied on 60 Vbeta primers (plus 13 Jbeta primers). Assay used: immunoSEQ multiplex PCR; TCRdb lists only in-frame clones, some missing. The sample has 180,000 or so clones, about 80% seen once. Regarding the study as a whole: A later analysis found TCR association rates differed by HLA locus, highest for DRB1 and lowest for HLA-C. CMV antigen specificity was confirmed in vitro for three CMV-associated chains.

There are a few counts of this clone. The antigen remains undetermined. Healthy bone marrow donors formed the donor group. CDR1 is LNHDA, CDR2 SQIVND, per germline (reference sequence). The V and J ends lost 4 bases and 0 bases respectively, with 7 bases between them. The CDR3 is 14 residues long. The receptor was derived from a man aged 45 to 65 in good health and CMV-seropositive. The sequenced sample was PBMCs. V and J are TRBV19 and TRBJ1-5, with D uncertain. CDR3 in amino acids: CASSTANSNQPQHF. CDR3 in DNA: TGTGCCAGTAGTACCGCTAATAGCAATCAGCCCCAGCATTTT. The complete variable domain, with remaining parts taken from reference TRBV19 and TRBJ1-5, reads DGGITQSPKYLFRKEGQNVTLSCEQNLNHDAMYWYRQDPGQGLRLIYYSQIVNDFQKGDIAEGYSVSREKKESFPLTVTSAQKNPTAFYLCASSTANSNQPQHFGDGTRLSIL.